The clone carrying this T cell receptor (beta chain) was observed a few times. The data derive from a study of patients and donors after allogeneic stem cell transplantation. Trimming took 5 bases from V and 2 from J; bases not matched to a gene: 5. The CDR3 consists of 14 residues. Germline values: CDR1 ENHRY, CDR2 SYGVKD. From the RT-PCR reads, TCRdb called clonotypes with MiXCR, one entry per CDR3 protein. The sample shows 150,000 or so distinct CDR3 sequences, roughly 22% of them seen only once. This TCR was sampled from a human donor who was either an allogeneic HSCT recipient or a stem cell or donor lymphocyte infusion donor (not recorded which). It is not recorded whose cells these are; they may come from a transplant donor. The chain uses TRBV10-3 and TRBJ2-5; 7 bases map to TRBD1. The material sequenced was blood, either unsorted or a sorted T cell fraction (not recorded which). This chain's CDR3 is CAISSRQGQETQYF. Written as DNA, the CDR3 is TGTGCCATCAGTTCACGACAGGGTCAAGAGACCCAGTACTTC.